This TCR beta chain originates from a study of T cells in Graves' hyperthyroidism and ophthalmopathy (dated by TCRdb to the late 2010s). In the study overall: Peripheral blood samples were taken at initial diagnosis, before any treatment was given. A discovery cohort of approximately 97 patients, approximately 45 with Graves' ophthalmopathy and under 60 with stable Graves' hyperthyroidism, was used to find distinguishing TCR V-J signatures. Prospective prediction of ophthalmopathy was tested in an independent validation cohort of fewer than 20 hyperthyroidism patients and around 16 patients who later progressed to ophthalmopathy. For training and testing, the 100 patients in the discovery cohort were randomly divided in a 7:3 ratio. The study also compared thyroid tissue and blood T-cell repertoires from five or six Graves' hyperthyroidism patients. Once sampling was done, hyperthyroidism patients were given methimazole at a starting dose of 30 mg daily, whereas ophthalmopathy patients were given high-dose intravenous methylprednisolone. The paper describes TCR Vbeta CDR3 sequencing of around 140 peripheral blood samples, made up of approximately 40 ophthalmopathy patients, around 73 hyperthyroidism patients and about 17 progressor patients.

The table lists this clonotype with many counts. Its recognized antigen is unknown. Qualities for individual bases were not recorded, and no much larger clone is one base off. What the work shows at the level of the full study, not this receptor alone: Sample size was not statistically predetermined, and investigators were not blinded to group allocation. A model built on a 13 V-J signature distinguished ophthalmopathy from stable hyperthyroidism, reaching approximately 89% sensitivity and approximately 83% specificity in cross-validation and 80%/75% in testing. During validation, the model predicted progression to ophthalmopathy a median of approximately six months ahead of onset, with around 65% sensitivity and about 75% specificity. Blood samples also contained most of the expanded thyroid clonotypes (frequency above 0.001), which suggests that blood repertoires may reflect thyroid immune responses.

Graves' hyperthyroidism was defined as stable when no progression to ophthalmopathy occurred over 18 months of follow-up. Hyperthyroidism patients were aged 18 to 65 years and newly diagnosed, with disease duration of less than 2 months. The study excluded patients with uncontrolled infections, other autoimmune diseases, pregnancy or lactation. Diagnoses relied on clinical symptoms, serum thyroxine and TRAb, thyroid ultrasound and orbital computed tomography. Ficoll-Paque density gradient centrifugation was used to isolate PBMCs from 8.5 to 10 ml of fresh peripheral blood. Total RNA was extracted using Trizol reagent, and RNA quality was assessed on an Agilent 2100 Bioanalyzer. Trimming at the junction amounts to 3 bases on V and 4 bases on J, and the germline ends lie 20 bases apart. From the cysteine up to the phenylalanine, the CDR3 has a length of 16 residues. The only DNA kept is the CDR3, 48 bases in frame from the first base. As encoded in the germline V gene (reference sequence), CDR1 is GTSNPN while CDR2 is SVGIG.

The TCR beta CDR3 regions were amplified from RNA transcripts. The TCR CDR3 was subjected to a first round of RT-PCR using the HTBI primer set and the Qiagen OneStep RT-PCR kit. A second multiplex PCR round built the libraries, followed by size selection and purification. Sequencing of the libraries was done on an Illumina HiSeq2000 using paired-end 100 bp reads. Turning to the authors' computational methods: SOAPnuke was used to process the raw data, with reads discarded if the reads contained adapters or uncalled bases, had a mean Phred below 15, or lacked an exact constant-primer or identifier match. COPE v1.2.5 was used to merge high-quality paired reads, and clonotypes were defined as unique nucleotide sequences. Clonotypes were aligned to IMGT TRBV, TRBD and TRBJ reference segments using MiTCR v1.1. Only V-J combinations with frequency above 0.0001, covering 99% to 99.2% of repertoires, were analysed. The TCS score was defined as F50 (clonal expansion) divided by E x V (chaos), with BLOSUM62-based TCRdist calculated between CDR3 peptides within each V-J. Welch's t-statistics and random forest reduced several hundred V-J features to some 14, which were used in a naive Bayes classifier (R e1071). The public sequencing data were trimmed at Q25 with fastp and processed into clonotypes with MiXCR by TCRdb, which kept only in-frame beta chains. Rows are combined by CDR3 protein, so each entry shows the most common genes and DNA. TCRdb assigned the V and J calls; the authors' analysis was not used. This sample comprises over 450,000 distinct CDR3 sequences, about an eighth of them detected only once. The top ten constitute around a sixth of the sample.

What was sequenced was blood. The V gene is TRBV30 and the J gene is TRBJ2-3; TRBD2 is possibly the D segment (6 matching bases). The clonotype was recovered from a woman under 30 with Graves' hyperthyroidism. The sequence in DNA is TGTGCCTGGAGCATTGGGGACTTCCCTGAGGCAGATACGCAGTATTTT. This is translated as CAWSIGDFPEADTQYF.